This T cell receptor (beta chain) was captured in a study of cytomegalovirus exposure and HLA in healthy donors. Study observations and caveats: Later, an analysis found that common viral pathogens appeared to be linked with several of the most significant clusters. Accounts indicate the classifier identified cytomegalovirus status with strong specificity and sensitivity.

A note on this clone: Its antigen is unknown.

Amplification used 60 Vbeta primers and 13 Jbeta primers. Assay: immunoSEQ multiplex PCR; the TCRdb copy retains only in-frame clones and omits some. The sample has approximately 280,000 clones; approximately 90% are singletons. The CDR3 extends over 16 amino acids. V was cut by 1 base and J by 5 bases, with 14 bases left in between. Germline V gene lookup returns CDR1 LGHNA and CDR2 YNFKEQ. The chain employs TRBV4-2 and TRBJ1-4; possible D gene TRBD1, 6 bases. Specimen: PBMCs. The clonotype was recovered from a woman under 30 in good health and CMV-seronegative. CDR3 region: CASSQGTEDPNEKLFF. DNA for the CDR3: TGTGCCAGCAGCCAAGGGACAGAGGACCCCAATGAAAAACTGTTTTTT.